These 2 T cell receptor beta chains came from one sample sequenced in a study of OX40 agonist ivuxolimab in advanced cancers. Receptors were amplified or captured by the immunoSEQ multiplex PCR assay. TCRdb took this table from immuneACCESS and kept in-frame rearrangements with V and J called. Such tables lack part of the clones; where checked against another copy, unresolved V genes explain under half of the gap, and the rest is unexplained. Present in this sample are just over 15,000 clones, 64% of which were seen just once. The ten largest account for under 8.5% of the sample. The specimen was CD4+ or CD8+ T cells sorted from blood, collected in a trial of the OX40 agonist ivuxolimab. The receptors were sampled from an adult with an advanced solid tumor such as melanoma, head and neck, liver or kidney cancer.

This clone was observed a few times. The rearrangement uses TRBV27 and TRBJ2-1; D is perhaps TRBD1 or TRBD2 (5 bases each). CDR1 is MNHEY and CDR2 is SMNVEV in the germline V gene (reference sequence). CDR3 size: 12 residues. V was shortened by 3 bases and J by 8 bases, with 8 bases between the two germline ends. The CDR3 bases are TGTGCCAGCAGTTTTGGGACGTATGAGCAGTTCTTC. This gives the protein CASSFGTYEQFF.

The chain uses TRBV4-1 and TRBJ1-5; TRBD1 agrees at 7 bases. This CDR3 region has 15 residues. The germline V gene encodes CDR1 MGHRA and CDR2 YSYEKL. Losses at the gene ends were 4 bases for V and 3 bases for J; bases not matched to a gene: 6. CDR3 amino acids: CASSLRDSDNQPQHF. The CDR3 DNA is TGCGCCAGCAGCCTACGGGACAGCGACAATCAGCCCCAGCATTTT.